The 14 T cell receptor beta chains below were found in one sample sequenced in a study of CD8+CD57+ T cells in acquired aplastic anemia (dated by TCRdb to 2016 to 2019). The reads were generated on an Illumina HiSeq 2000. TCR beta VDJ combination and CDR3 sequence profiling used genomic DNA as the template. TCRdb reanalyzed the raw reads on its own, using fastp at Q25 for trimming and MiXCR for clone calling, and kept in-frame beta chains. For every CDR3 protein sequence, its rows merge into one entry that carries the most common genes and DNA. The sample data list approximately 200,000 distinct CDR3 sequences, and 50% to 75% of these were observed just once. Approximately 44% of the sample goes to the ten largest clones. The sample consisted of sorted CD4+, CD8+, or CD8+CD57+ T cells (not recorded which) from PBMCs. The receptors come from a human donor with severe aplastic anemia or a healthy control (not recorded which).

This clonotype came up once. The V gene is TRBV2, the J gene TRBJ2-1; weak D call: TRBD1 (5 bases). V was shortened by 7 bases and J by 4 bases, with 14 bases between the two germline ends. The CDR3 loop spans 14 amino acids. Germline V gene data show CDR1 as SNHLY and CDR2 as FYNNEI. The chain's CDR3 is CASKRQSGYNEQFF. CDR3 DNA: TGTGCCAGCAAGAGACAGTCCGGGTACAATGAGCAGTTCTTC.

The rearrangement uses TRBV28 and TRBJ1-2, with D maybe TRBD1 (5 bases). Looked up from germline, CDR1 is MDHEN and CDR2 is SYDVKM. The CDR3 is made up of 15 amino acids. V was pared by 5 bases and J by 4 bases, with 17 bases between. The CDR3 nucleotides are TGTGCCAGCAGTGATTTAGGGGCAGGTTTCTATGGCTACACCTTC. The encoded protein is CASSDLGAGFYGYTF.

This chain connects TRBV5-1 to TRBJ2-7; 9 bases are a match to TRBD1. V lost 4 bases to trimming and J lost 2 bases; unmatched junction nucleotides: 10. The CDR3 runs 16 residues. Germline lookup yields CDR1 SGHRS and CDR2 YFSETQ. CDR3 region: CASSPRPGQGAYEQYF. CDR3 DNA: TGCGCCAGCAGCCCACGGCCGGGACAGGGTGCCTACGAGCAGTACTTC.

The rearrangement links TRBV7-2 to TRBJ1-2; D gene ambiguous. Germline assignment: CDR1 SGHTA and CDR2 FQGNSA. This CDR3 has 13 amino acids. V was clipped by 1 base and J by 4 bases, with 7 bases between them. The CDR3 nucleotides read TGTGCCAGCAGCTTAGAGCGGATCTATGGCTACACCTTC. This sequence encodes CASSLERIYGYTF.

There are many counts of this clonotype. The rearrangement joins TRBV4-2 to TRBJ2-5, with TRBD2 matching 10 bases. The CDR3 runs 17 residues. V shed 0 bases, J shed 3 bases, and the junction held 7 bases outside the gene matches. From germline, CDR1 is LGHNA and CDR2 YNFKEQ. DNA of the CDR3: TGTGCCAGCAGCCAAGATGGAAGAGGACTAGCGGAAGAGACCCAGTACTTC. Amino acid sequence: CASSQDGRGLAEETQYF.

The rearrangement links TRBV7-9 to TRBJ2-5, with 7 bases fitting TRBD1. Losses at the gene ends were 4 bases for V and 5 bases for J; bases not matched to a gene: 4. Per germline, CDR1 SEHNR and CDR2 FQNEAQ (reference sequence). The CDR3 runs 13 residues. For the CDR3, the DNA is TGTGCCAGCAGCTGGGACAGAGAGGAGACCCAGTACTTC. It yields the protein CASSWDREETQYF.

This rearrangement joins TRBV12-3 or TRBV12-4 to TRBJ2-5; 8 nucleotides agree with TRBD2. The CDR3 covers 13 residues. After removal of 7 bases from V and 4 bases from J, the junction contained 5 bases not matched to a gene. The CDR3 DNA reads as TGTGCCAGCAAGCGGGGGCTCGGAGAGACCCAGTACTTC. Amino acids: CASKRGLGETQYF.

This clonotype has just a few counts. J is TRBJ1-1 and V is TRBV24-1; possible D gene TRBD1, 5 bases. V was pared by 5 bases and J by 6 bases, with 12 bases between. There are 13 residues in the CDR3. Germline CDR1 and CDR2: KGHDR and SFDVKD. This CDR3 is CATSGRASPEAFF. CDR3 DNA: TGTGCCACCAGTGGCAGGGCGAGTCCTGAAGCTTTCTTT.

This chain links TRBV6-4 with TRBJ2-3; D gene ambiguous. The CDR3 loop spans 14 amino acids. Germline V gives CDR1 MRHNA, CDR2 SNTAGT. V lost 3 bases and J lost 0, with 7 bases in between. CDR3 in DNA: TGTGCCAGCAGTGAGGGCTTTAGCACAGATACGCAGTATTTT. It translates to CASSEGFSTDTQYF.

V is TRBV2 and J is TRBJ2-2; D is uncertain. Trimming left V 3 bases short and J 4 bases short, with 0 bases between. The CDR3 extends over 11 amino acids. Germline CDR1 and CDR2: SNHLY and FYNNEI. The CDR3 DNA is TGTGCCAGCAGTGACACCGGGGAGCTGTTTTTT. It codes for CASSDTGELFF.

This chain joins TRBV24-1 and TRBJ1-5, with D tentatively TRBD1 (6 bases). Germline CDR1 KGHDR, CDR2 SFDVKD. This CDR3 spans 15 amino acids. Trimming removed 5 bases from V and 6 bases from J, with 16 bases in between. CDR3 coding DNA: TGTGCCACCAGTGTGGGGGGGGCGCTGGGTCAGCCCCAGCATTTT. It specifies CATSVGGALGQPQHF.

The rearrangement joins TRBV7-9 to TRBJ1-1, with 9 nucleotides matching TRBD1. CDR3 length: 15 amino acids. Germline V lookup: CDR1 SEHNR, CDR2 FQNEAQ (reference sequence). V lost 1 base and J lost 4; bases outside the gene matches: 4. The CDR3 bases are TGTGCCAGCAGCTTAGGGGACAGGGAGGGCACTGAAGCTTTCTTT. Amino acid sequence: CASSLGDREGTEAFF.

The gene calls are TRBV2 and TRBJ2-2; possible D gene TRBD2, 6 bases. From germline, CDR1 is SNHLY and CDR2 FYNNEI. Trimming removed 0 bases from V and 15 bases from J, with 14 bases in between. The CDR3 has 13 residues. CDR3 bases: TGTGCCAGCAGTGAAGCACGGGACTCGGCCTTGTTTTTT. Translated, it gives CASSEARDSALFF.

The DNA for the CDR3 is TGTGCCAGCAGCTTAGGCCGACCCGCTAACAATGAGCAGTTCTTC. Amino acid sequence: CASSLGRPANNEQFF. The chain joins TRBV7-9 to TRBJ2-1; no clear D gene. Trimming cost V 1 base and J 5 bases, with 12 bases left between them. CDR1 SEHNR and CDR2 FQNEAQ come from the germline V gene (reference sequence). This CDR3 has 15 amino acids. Full variable domain (outside the CDR3, taken from reference TRBV7-9 and TRBJ2-1): DTGVSQNPRHKITKRGQNVTFRCDPISEHNRLYWYRQTLGQGPEFLTYFQNEAQLEKSRLLSDRFSAERPKGSFSTLEIQRTEQGDSAMYLCASSLGRPANNEQFFGPGTRLTVL.